This T cell receptor (beta chain) was observed in a study of T cells after posttransplantation cyclophosphamide. Produced via immunoSEQ multiplex PCR; TCRdb's table is partial and in-frame only. This table holds some 19,000 clones, roughly nine tenths found once. The V segment lost 4 bases and the J segment 4 bases; nucleotides outside the gene matches: 10. Germline loops: CDR1 MNHNS, CDR2 SASEGT. CDR3 length equals 16 residues. Methotrexate plus calcineurin inhibitor accompanied controls' myeloablative marrow transplants; sampling was 1 year later. The sequencing here drew on PBMCs, taken about 360 days after allogeneic stem cell transplant with calcineurin inhibitor and methotrexate. This clonotype was obtained from a female patient aged 30-39 years who received an allogeneic stem cell transplant from an unrelated donor, was CMV-positive, and had acute and chronic GVHD. Some T cells may trace back to the graft donor. This chain links TRBV6-1 with TRBJ2-5, with TRBD1 matching over 9 bases. The CDR3: CASSVQDTGGRETQYF. The CDR3 region has the DNA TGTGCCAGCAGTGTCCAAGATACAGGGGGCAGAGAGACCCAGTACTTC.